This entry lists 20 T cell receptor beta chains sequenced from one sample in a study of blood T cell repertoires in COVID-19. Sequenced by immunoSEQ multiplex PCR; TCRdb stores in-frame clones only, minus some. The table includes tens of thousands of clones, 79% detected once. The specimen was peripheral blood. These receptors all stem from a human donor in a cohort sampled during active COVID-19.

This rearrangement joins TRBV5-1 to TRBJ2-2; 9 bases fit TRBD2. The CDR3 totals 18 residues. After removal of 0 bases from V and 5 bases from J, the junction contained 11 bases not matched to a gene. CDR1 SGHRS and CDR2 YFSETQ come from the germline V gene. CDR3 DNA: TGCGCCAGCAGCTTGGATGGTAGCGGGAGAAGAAGAACCGGGGAGCTGTTTTTT. This gives the protein CASSLDGSGRRRTGELFF.

The V call is TRBV4-3, the J call TRBJ2-1; D unclear. Trimming took 4 bases from V and 10 from J, leaving 20 bases between them. The CDR3 is made up of 15 amino acids. The germline V gene encodes CDR1 LGHNA and CDR2 YSLEER. This chain's CDR3 is CASSLEGEAQSEQFF. The CDR3 DNA follows: TGCGCCAGCAGCCTTGAAGGAGAAGCCCAGAGCGAGCAGTTCTTC.

This clone was picked up a small number of times. This chain joins TRBV4-3 and TRBJ1-3; D gene ambiguous. The germline CDR1 and CDR2 sequences are LGHNA and YSLEER. V lost 1 base to trimming and J lost 0 bases, with 10 bases between them. The CDR3 totals 16 residues. The CDR3 here is CASSQVILSSGNTIYF. The CDR3 DNA follows: TGCGCCAGCAGCCAAGTAATACTGAGCTCTGGAAACACCATATATTTT.

V usage is TRBV7-2 and J usage is TRBJ2-7; 10 nucleotides line up with TRBD1. Trimming took 6 bases from V and 7 from J; bases not matched to a gene: 9. Germline V gene lookup returns CDR1 SGHTA and CDR2 FQGNSA. The CDR3 length is 14 residues. CDR3 in amino acids: CASSTRQGAGEQYF. The CDR3 DNA is TGTGCCAGCAGTACCAGACAGGGGGCGGGTGAGCAGTACTTC. Variable domain in full (rest from reference TRBV7-2 and TRBJ2-7): GAGVSQSPSNKVTEKGKDVELRCDPISGHTALYWYRQSLGQGLEFLIYFQGNSAPDKSGLPSDRFSAERTGGSVSTLTIQRTQQEDSAVYLCASSTRQGAGEQYFGPGTRLTVT.

The V call is TRBV5-1, the J call TRBJ2-1; unclear D gene. This CDR3 contains 16 residues. Per the germline V gene, CDR1 is SGHRS and CDR2 is YFSETQ. With 0 bases removed from V and 0 bases from J, the gap between germline ends came to 10 bases. CDR3 coding DNA: TGCGCCAGCAGCTTGGTGTCGGGTACCTCCTACAATGAGCAGTTCTTC. This sequence encodes CASSLVSGTSYNEQFF.

The rearrangement joins TRBV11-2 to TRBJ2-7, with 14 nucleotides matching TRBD2. Trimming at V came to 8 bases and at J to 5 bases, leaving 14 bases not matched to a gene. This CDR3 contains 17 residues. Germline V gene sequence: CDR1 SGHAT, CDR2 FQNNGV. This CDR3 is CASESRGTSGSPHEQYF. The CDR3 nucleotides are TGTGCCAGCGAAAGTCGCGGGACTAGCGGGAGCCCCCACGAGCAGTACTTC. Combining the CDR3 with reference TRBV11-2 and TRBJ2-7 gives the whole variable domain EAGVAQSPRYKIIEKRQSVAFWCNPISGHATLYWYQQILGQGPKLLIQFQNNGVVDDSQLPKDRFSAERLKGVDSTLKIQPAKLEDSAVYLCASESRGTSGSPHEQYFGPGTRLTVT.

V is TRBV28 and J is TRBJ1-1; D uncertain. Germline assignment: CDR1 MDHEN and CDR2 SYDVKM. The CDR3 spans 14 residues. The V end was cut by 4 bases, the J end by 2 bases, with 11 bases between. In DNA, the CDR3 is TGTGCCAGCAGTTGGGAAGGAGGAAACACTGAAGCTTTCTTT. It is translated as CASSWEGGNTEAFF.

This clone was counted once. The CDR3 loop is CASSLGGKKDTQYF. DNA for the CDR3: TGTGCCAGCAGTTTAGGGGGGAAGAAAGATACGCAGTATTTT. This rearrangement joins TRBV27 to TRBJ2-3; a possible D gene is TRBD2 (6 bases). This CDR3 spans 14 amino acids. Germline assignment: CDR1 MNHEY and CDR2 SMNVEV (reference sequence). V lost 2 bases and J lost 5, with 11 bases in between.

The V call is TRBV19, the J call TRBJ2-7; D is undetermined. CDR1 LNHDA and CDR2 SQIVND come from the germline V gene (reference sequence). The CDR3 is 9 amino acids. V was shortened by 7 bases and J by 5 bases, with 3 bases between the two germline ends. Here the CDR3 reads CASTDEQYF. The CDR3, as DNA: TGTGCCAGTACCGACGAGCAGTACTTC. Full variable domain (rest looked up from reference TRBV19 and TRBJ2-7): DGGITQSPKYLFRKEGQNVTLSCEQNLNHDAMYWYRQDPGQGLRLIYYSQIVNDFQKGDIAEGYSVSREKKESFPLTVTSAQKNPTAFYLCASTDEQYFGPGTRLTVT.

V and J are TRBV7-2 and TRBJ1-4; D may be TRBD1 (5 bases). CDR1 and CDR2 (germline): SGHTA, FQGNSA. Trimming cost V 4 bases and J 2 bases, with 14 bases left between them. This CDR3 is built from 16 residues. This CDR3 is CASSSGGARTNEKLFF. In DNA form, the CDR3 reads TGTGCCAGCAGCTCCGGAGGGGCGAGGACTAATGAAAAACTGTTTTTT.

This clone was seen more than once but under ten times. The gene calls are TRBV6-6 and TRBJ1-2; 10 nucleotides match TRBD1. With 6 bases clipped from V and 6 bases from J, the junction kept 13 bases outside the gene matches. Germline V gene sequence: CDR1 MNHNY, CDR2 SVGAGI (reference sequence). There are 16 residues in the CDR3. CDR3 sequence: CASRPTTGTGVDGYTF. CDR3 DNA: TGTGCCAGCAGACCGACAACTGGGACAGGGGTGGATGGCTACACCTTC.

This rearrangement joins TRBV9 to TRBJ2-3, with 10 positions matching TRBD2. Looked up from germline, CDR1 is SGDLS and CDR2 is YYNGEE. The V segment lost 0 bases and the J segment 4 bases; nucleotides outside the gene matches: 20. There are 21 residues in the CDR3. As DNA, the CDR3 is TGTGCCAGCAGCGTAGGTGGGCTAGCGGGAGTAGTAAGGGGGTCGGCAGATACGCAGTATTTT. It codes for CASSVGGLAGVVRGSADTQYF. The full variable domain, completed using reference TRBV9 and TRBJ2-3, is DSGVTQTPKHLITATGQRVTLRCSPRSGDLSVYWYQQSLDQGLQFLIQYYNGEERAKGNILERFSAQQFPDLHSELNLSSLELGDSALYFCASSVGGLAGVVRGSADTQYFGPGTRLTVL.

The chain couples TRBV3-1 (or the pseudogene TRBV3-2) to TRBJ2-5; 9 bases agree with TRBD1. This CDR3 region has 16 residues. J gave up 3 bases and V 3 bases, and 8 bases lay outside the gene matches. The germline CDR1 and CDR2 sequences are LGHDT and YNNKEL (reference sequence). The CDR3 sequence: CASSHLGQGLEETQYF. The CDR3 nucleotides are TGTGCCAGCAGCCACCTCGGACAGGGGCTAGAAGAGACCCAGTACTTC.

The genes are TRBV2 and TRBJ1-5, with D unresolved. The V gene's germline CDR1 is SNHLY and CDR2 FYNNEI. The germline V and J ends were trimmed by 7 bases and 2 bases, with 15 bases remaining between them. The CDR3 totals 15 residues. The CDR3: CASKEEGVGNQPQHF. CDR3 DNA: TGTGCCAGCAAGGAGGAGGGCGTCGGCAATCAGCCCCAGCATTTT.

The V gene is TRBV9, the J gene TRBJ2-3, with D perhaps matching TRBD2 (6 bases). The CDR3 consists of 16 residues. CDR1 is SGDLS and CDR2 is YYNGEE in the germline V gene. V was clipped by 2 bases and J by 1 base, with 14 bases between them. CDR3 in amino acids: CASSVESGRGTDTQYF. CDR3 bases: TGTGCCAGCAGCGTTGAAAGCGGGCGGGGCACAGATACGCAGTATTTT.

The V call is TRBV19, the J call TRBJ1-6, with D unclear. This CDR3 spans 14 amino acids. The germline V and J ends were trimmed by 2 bases and 7 bases, with 9 bases remaining between them. The germline gives CDR1 LNHDA, CDR2 SQIVND (reference sequence). The CDR3 reads CASSISQMNSPLHF. The CDR3 region has the DNA TGTGCCAGTAGTATAAGCCAAATGAATTCACCCCTCCACTTT. The complete variable domain, with remaining parts taken from reference TRBV19 and TRBJ1-6, reads DGGITQSPKYLFRKEGQNVTLSCEQNLNHDAMYWYRQDPGQGLRLIYYSQIVNDFQKGDIAEGYSVSREKKESFPLTVTSAQKNPTAFYLCASSISQMNSPLHFGNGTRLTVT.

The CDR3 DNA is TGCGCCAGCAGTCAATTTGAGGATAGCACAGATACGCAGTATTTT. Amino acid sequence: CASSQFEDSTDTQYF. The rearrangement uses TRBV23-1 and TRBJ2-3, with D hard to call. Being an ORF, TRBV23-1 has a function that is uncertain. V lost 1 base, J lost 0 bases, and 8 bases lay in between. This CDR3 is 15 amino acids long.

The chain links TRBV5-1 to TRBJ2-3, with D tentatively TRBD2 (6 bases). CDR3 length: 15 residues. Germline V CDR1 and CDR2: SGHRS, YFSETQ. V was trimmed by 5 bases and J by 1 base, leaving 14 bases between them. The CDR3 DNA reads TGCGCCAGCAGGTTGACTAGTCTAGGCACAGATACGCAGTATTTT. Amino acid sequence: CASRLTSLGTDTQYF.

This clone showed up just a few times. The rearrangement joins TRBV30 to TRBJ2-2; D is uncertain. This CDR3 has 13 residues. Per the germline V gene, CDR1 is GTSNPN and CDR2 is SVGIG (reference sequence). V dropped 2 bases and J dropped 6 bases, with 10 bases sitting between them. The CDR3 region is CAWSSLLAGELFF. The CDR3 bases are TGTGCCTGGAGTTCCCTCCTCGCCGGGGAGCTGTTTTTT.

The genes are TRBV7-2 and TRBJ2-4, with D possibly matching TRBD1 (7 bases). CDR1 and CDR2 from the germline V gene are SGHTA and FQGNSA. V was clipped by 1 base and J by 10 bases, with 14 bases between them. The length of the CDR3 is 14 residues. In DNA form, the CDR3 reads TGTGCCAGCAGCTTAGTGCCAGGGGGAGGTATTCAGTACTTC. Its protein product is CASSLVPGGGIQYF.